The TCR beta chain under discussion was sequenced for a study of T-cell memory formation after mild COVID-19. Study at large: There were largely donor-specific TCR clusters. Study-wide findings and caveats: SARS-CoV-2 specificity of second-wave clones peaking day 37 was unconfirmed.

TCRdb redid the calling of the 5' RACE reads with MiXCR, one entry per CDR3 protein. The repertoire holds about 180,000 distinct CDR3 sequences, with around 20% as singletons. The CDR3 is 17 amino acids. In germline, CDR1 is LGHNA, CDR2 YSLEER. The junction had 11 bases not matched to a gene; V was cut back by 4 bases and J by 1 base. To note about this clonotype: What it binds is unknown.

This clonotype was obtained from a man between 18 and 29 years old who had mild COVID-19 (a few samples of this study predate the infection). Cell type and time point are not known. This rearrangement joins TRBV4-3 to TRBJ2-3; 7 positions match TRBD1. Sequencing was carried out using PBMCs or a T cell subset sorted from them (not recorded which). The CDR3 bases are TGCGCCAGCAGCCTATTCGGACAGGCGGAGGGCACAGATACGCAGTATTTT. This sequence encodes CASSLFGQAEGTDTQYF.